This T cell receptor (beta chain) originates from a study of vaccination and CD4 T cells after COVID-19. About the research overall: At a median approximately 100 days (range 35 to 161) after diagnosis, post-COVID samples were drawn.

This CDR3 region has 18 residues. Germline V gene sequence: CDR1 LNHDA, CDR2 SQIVND (reference sequence). The germline V and J ends were trimmed by 1 base and 6 bases, with 19 bases remaining between them. Study-wide results and caveats: Convalescent patients had a median roughly 86% of post-vaccine SARS-CoV-2-reactive clones that were detected only after vaccination, not before it.

The treatment is: approximately 11-day PBMC culture with coronavirus spike peptide pools or control peptides (ViraFEST assay). As concerns this clonotype: The antigen is undetermined.

Researchers used the Oncomine TCR Beta short-read assay to sequence DNA from cultured CD4+ T cells. A single record per CDR3 protein comes from TCRdb applying MiXCR to the PCR reads. The sample includes about 5,400 distinct CDR3 sequences, under 40% seen only once; the top ten take 30% to 40%. V is TRBV19 and J is TRBJ1-6, with D maybe TRBD1 (5 bases). The sequence came from a human donor who had recovered from COVID-19. The input for sequencing was CD4+ T cells from blood, cultured in vitro, taken after SARS-CoV-2 vaccination. In DNA, the CDR3 is TGTGCCAGTAGTATAGGCCTGCTCCGGGACGGTGTTAATTCACCCCTCCACTTT. Its translation: CASSIGLLRDGVNSPLHF. The variable domain in full, completed from reference TRBV19 and TRBJ1-6, reads DGGITQSPKYLFRKEGQNVTLSCEQNLNHDAMYWYRQDPGQGLRLIYYSQIVNDFQKGDIAEGYSVSREKKESFPLTVTSAQKNPTAFYLCASSIGLLRDGVNSPLHFGNGTRLTVT.